This T cell receptor (beta chain) comes out of a study of OX40 agonist ivuxolimab in advanced cancers. The J segment lost 0 bases and the V segment lost 0 bases, leaving 16 bases of the junction unmatched. This CDR3 spans 22 amino acids. Here immunoSEQ multiplex PCR was the method, and the copy in TCRdb shows in-frame clones only, minus some. The sample lists more than 60,000 clones, around 92% occurring once. This TCR was sampled from an adult with an advanced solid tumor such as melanoma, head and neck, liver or kidney cancer. The sequencing here drew on CD4+ or CD8+ T cells sorted from blood, taken in a trial of the OX40 agonist ivuxolimab. The chain recombines TRBV5-3 with TRBJ2-1; TRBD2 aligns across 12 bases. TRBV5-3 carries the ORF label, with uncertain function. CDR3 sequence: CARSLAPFTGTSGSSSYNEQFF. CDR3 DNA sequence: TGTGCCAGAAGCTTGGCTCCCTTTACCGGGACTAGCGGGTCGAGCTCCTACAATGAGCAGTTCTTC.